Presented here are 6 T cell receptor beta chains from one specimen sequenced in a study. TRBV12-4/TRBJ1-2 clonotypes were amplified with adaptor-ligated barcode primers. MiXCR was run by TCRdb on the multiplex PCR reads, yielding one entry per CDR3 protein. Among 2,000 or so distinct CDR3 sequences, approximately 0.97% were seen once, and the ten largest hold roughly 16%. Tregs were sorted as CD4+CD25+CD127-/low cells. The material sequenced was tumor-infiltrating Tregs sorted from the breast tumor. Receptors originate from a female donor with breast cancer.

By proportion, this clonotype is medium-sized. V is TRBV12-3 or TRBV12-4 and J is TRBJ1-2; a weak D match, TRBD1 (5 bases). The V end was cut by 6 bases, the J end by 3 bases, with 11 bases between. This CDR3 spans 13 amino acids. The CDR3 DNA reads as TGTGCCAGCAGCCCCAGGGTCGACTATGGCTACACCTTC. Protein product: CASSPRVDYGYTF.

This clonotype is medium-sized within its sample. The chain recombines TRBV12-3 or TRBV12-4 with TRBJ1-2; unclear D gene. The CDR3 is 13 residues long. Trimming took off 10 bases at V and 2 bases at J, with 14 bases between the two ends. The CDR3 region is CATRVAANYGYTF. Written as DNA, the CDR3 is TGTGCCACCCGGGTGGCGGCAAACTATGGCTACACCTTC.

Relative to its sample, this clonotype is medium-sized (0.01 to 0.1%). The chain is built from TRBV12-3 or TRBV12-4 and TRBJ1-2; weak D call: TRBD1 (5 bases). The CDR3 extends over 16 amino acids. With 6 bases removed from V and 0 bases from J, the gap between germline ends came to 17 bases. CDR3 amino acids: CASSPFQGRTNYGYTF. CDR3 nucleotides: TGTGCCAGCAGCCCCTTCCAGGGACGGACTAACTATGGCTACACCTTC.

By share, this clonotype ranks as medium-sized. This chain joins TRBV12-3 or TRBV12-4 and TRBJ1-2; maybe TRBD1 (6 bases). The CDR3 sequence is 15 residues long. V shed 6 bases and J shed 3 bases, with 17 bases lying between them. In DNA, the CDR3 is TGTGCCAGCAGGTTCCTTTCTACAGGGCACTATGGCTACACCTTC. Amino acids: CASRFLSTGHYGYTF.

The rearrangement uses TRBV12-3 or TRBV12-4 and TRBJ1-2; TRBD1 might be the D (5 bases). V was clipped by 4 bases and J by 7 bases, with 16 bases between them. This CDR3 is built from 14 residues. The CDR3 loop reads CASSSDTGLGGYTF. Here the CDR3 DNA reads TGTGCCAGCAGTTCGGACACAGGCCTTGGTGGCTACACCTTC.

This clonotype was seen a handful of times. The chain carries TRBV12-3 or TRBV12-4 and TRBJ1-2, with 8 bases matching TRBD1. V shed 6 bases, J shed 4 bases, and the junction held 7 bases outside the gene matches. There are 14 residues in the CDR3. The CDR3 DNA follows: TGTGCCAGCAGCGGACAGGGAAGTCGCTATGGCTACACCTTC. This encodes CASSGQGSRYGYTF.